These 32 T cell receptor beta chains originate from one sample sequenced in a study of shared clonotypes between healthy human individuals. TCRdb's copy holds only in-frame clones and misses some; the assay was immunoSEQ multiplex PCR. This sample has 700,000 to 950,000 clones, with just over 95% found just once. Naive CD8 populations comprised CD45RO-negative cells positively selected for CCR7, excluding terminally differentiated effector memory CD45RA+ cells. The sequenced sample consisted of naive CD8+ T cells sorted from blood. The origin of the receptors is a man aged 25 to 40 in good health.

The chain is built from TRBV9 and TRBJ2-2; D call uncertain. Germline values: CDR1 SGDLS, CDR2 YYNGEE. V lost 9 bases and J 1 base, leaving 10 bases between the germline ends. CDR3 length: 13 amino acids. CDR3 DNA: TGTGCCACGGGCCCGAGGAACACCGGGGAGCTGTTTTTT. Translation gives CATGPRNTGELFF.

The rearrangement links TRBV4-3 to TRBJ1-1; D possibly corresponds to TRBD1 (6 bases). V was trimmed by 1 base and J by 1 base, leaving 16 bases between them. Germline CDR1 and CDR2: LGHNA and YSLEER. CDR3 length: 17 residues. The CDR3: CASSQVMTEGGNTEAFF. The CDR3 nucleotides read TGCGCCAGCAGCCAAGTAATGACAGAAGGGGGGAACACTGAAGCTTTCTTT.

The chain recombines TRBV5-8 with TRBJ2-7, with D hard to call. Germline V gives CDR1 SGHTS, CDR2 YDEGEE. The germline V and J ends were trimmed by 1 base and 2 bases, with 10 bases remaining between them. There are 14 residues in the CDR3. CDR3 sequence (DNA): TGTGCCAGCAGCTTGCGTCTGGGAACCTACGAGCAGTACTTC. Protein: CASSLRLGTYEQYF.

The rearrangement links TRBV29-1 to TRBJ2-2; D gene unclear. The V end lost 7 bases, the J end lost 3 bases, and 12 bases lay between the germline ends. The germline CDR1 and CDR2 sequences are SQVTM and ANQGSEA. This CDR3 contains 13 residues. This CDR3 reads CSGLGVDTGELFF. The CDR3, as DNA: TGCAGCGGATTAGGCGTCGACACCGGGGAGCTGTTTTTT.

The chain combines TRBV7-9 with TRBJ1-4, with D unresolved. Trimming removed 4 bases at V and 3 bases at J, with 9 bases between. This CDR3 is 14 amino acids long. CDR1 and CDR2 (germline): SEHNR, FQNEAQ (reference sequence). As DNA, the CDR3 is TGTGCCAGCAGCTCCCCGAGGCCTAATGAAAAACTGTTTTTT. It encodes CASSSPRPNEKLFF.

About this clone: Other DNA sequences in the same sample also yield this CDR3. The chain recombines TRBV10-1 with TRBJ2-7; unclear D gene. From germline, CDR1 is WNHNN and CDR2 SYGVQD (reference sequence). The CDR3 sequence is 13 residues long. V shed 3 bases and J shed 1 base, with 7 bases lying between them. The CDR3 sequence is CASSDPGSYEQYF. The CDR3, as DNA: TGCGCCAGCAGTGACCCTGGATCCTACGAGCAGTACTTC.

The V and J genes are TRBV11-2 and TRBJ1-5; D unclear. Germline V CDR1 and CDR2: SGHAT, FQNNGV. The V end lost 1 base, the J end lost 1 base, and 5 bases lay between the germline ends. CDR3 length equals 14 residues. CDR3 in amino acids: CASSLGQSNQPQHF. The CDR3 DNA follows: TGTGCCAGCAGCTTAGGGCAGAGCAATCAGCCCCAGCATTTT.

CDR3 sequence: CASSGGGGGTEAFF. The CDR3 DNA reads TGTGCCAGCAGCGGAGGGGGAGGCGGCACTGAAGCTTTCTTT. This chain joins TRBV5-4 and TRBJ1-1; the D gene is possibly TRBD1 (6 bases). V was clipped by 4 bases and J by 4 bases, with 14 bases between them. The CDR3 is 14 residues long. Germline V CDR1 and CDR2: SGHNT, YYREEE (reference sequence). Based on the CDR3 plus reference TRBV5-4 and TRBJ1-1, the full variable domain is ETGVTQSPTHLIKTRGQQVTLRCSSQSGHNTVSWYQQALGQGPQFIFQYYREEENGRGNFPPRFSGLQFPNYSSELNVNALELDDSALYLCASSGGGGGTEAFFGQGTRLTVV.

This chain joins TRBV15 and TRBJ2-1, with a tentative D call TRBD1 (6 bases). With 3 bases removed from V and 5 bases from J, the gap between germline ends came to 11 bases. CDR1 is LNHNV, CDR2 YYDKDF, per germline (reference sequence). CDR3 size: 14 residues. This CDR3 reads CATSSRDINNEQFF. For the CDR3, the DNA is TGTGCCACCAGCAGCCGGGACATTAACAATGAGCAGTTCTTC.

V gene TRBV11-2 combines with J gene TRBJ2-7; no definite D call. Per the germline V gene, CDR1 is SGHAT and CDR2 is FQNNGV. CDR3 length: 14 amino acids. Between the trimmed V and J ends, which lost 5 bases and 4 bases, there was a span of 15 bases. This chain's CDR3 is CASSTSHGRYEQYF. The CDR3 coding sequence is TGTGCCAGCAGCACCAGCCACGGTCGATACGAGCAGTACTTC.

V gene TRBV6-6 combines with J gene TRBJ2-7; D might be TRBD1 (5 bases). With 2 bases removed from V and 2 bases from J, the gap between germline ends came to 16 bases. The CDR3 extends over 16 amino acids. Germline CDR1 MNHNY, CDR2 SVGAGI (reference sequence). CDR3 protein: CASSYAPQGLTYEQYF. DNA of the CDR3: TGTGCCAGCAGTTACGCGCCGCAGGGTTTAACCTACGAGCAGTACTTC.

V is TRBV7-6 and J is TRBJ1-1, with D possibly matching TRBD1 (5 bases). The germline V gene has CDR1 SGHVS and CDR2 FNYEAQ. Trimming took off 1 base at V and 4 bases at J, with 16 bases between the two ends. The CDR3 is made up of 16 amino acids. Here the CDR3 reads CASSLEEPGSVTEAFF. For the CDR3, the DNA is TGTGCCAGCAGCTTAGAGGAGCCAGGGTCGGTCACTGAAGCTTTCTTT.

V gene TRBV18 combines with J gene TRBJ2-3, with TRBD2 identical over 7 bases. Germline trimming cut 3 bases from V and 4 bases from J; bases unmatched to any gene: 19. The CDR3 runs to 19 residues. CDR1 and CDR2 (germline): KGHSH, LQKENI. CDR3 amino acids: CASSPNGGGERLAADTQYF. The CDR3 DNA follows: TGTGCCAGCTCACCGAATGGGGGGGGTGAACGATTAGCTGCAGATACGCAGTATTTT.

This clone has just one count. This sequence joins TRBV6-1 and TRBJ1-1; TRBD1 might be the D (6 bases). Germline assignment: CDR1 MNHNS and CDR2 SASEGT. Trimming took off 3 bases at V and 5 bases at J, with 16 bases between the two ends. There are 15 residues in the CDR3. The CDR3 nucleotides read TGTGCCAGCAGTGAGATGGCCAGGGGAGGGACTGAAGCTTTCTTT. Translating gives CASSEMARGGTEAFF.

This sequence joins TRBV27 and TRBJ2-3; no reliable D call. CDR3 length: 13 amino acids. Germline V gives CDR1 MNHEY, CDR2 SMNVEV (reference sequence). With 3 bases removed from V and 3 bases from J, the gap between germline ends came to 7 bases. The CDR3 spells CASSFGPTDTQYF. The CDR3 coding sequence is TGTGCCAGCAGTTTTGGTCCAACAGATACGCAGTATTTT.

This clone occurred once. The genes are TRBV6-1 and TRBJ1-4; no firm D call. The CDR3 is made up of 14 amino acids. CDR1 MNHNS and CDR2 SASEGT come from the germline V gene. The germline V and J ends were trimmed by 2 bases and 8 bases, with 12 bases remaining between them. The CDR3 coding sequence is TGTGCCAGCAGTGAAACTGGGAGTCTAGAAAAACTGTTTTTT. Protein product: CASSETGSLEKLFF.

The chain couples TRBV27 to TRBJ2-1; possibly TRBD1 for D (6 bases). The CDR3 has 12 amino acids. V lost 5 bases, J lost 8 bases, and 10 bases lay in between. The germline V gene encodes CDR1 MNHEY and CDR2 SMNVEV (reference sequence). The CDR3 bases are TGTGCCAGCAGTCTACAGGGCTATGAGCAGTTCTTC. Amino acids: CASSLQGYEQFF.

The rearrangement links TRBV27 to TRBJ2-1; 13 bases match TRBD2. Germline V gene lookup returns CDR1 MNHEY and CDR2 SMNVEV (reference sequence). The CDR3 consists of 16 residues. V gave up 4 bases and J gave up 4 bases; unmatched junction bases: 4. The CDR3 nucleotides read TGTGCCAGCAGTTCCGGGACTAGCGGGGCTTACAATGAGCAGTTCTTC. It encodes CASSSGTSGAYNEQFF.

V usage is TRBV7-2 and J usage is TRBJ2-4, with D hard to call. The germline V and J ends were trimmed by 3 bases and 2 bases, with 11 bases remaining between them. The CDR3 length is 15 residues. The V gene's germline CDR1 is SGHTA and CDR2 FQGNSA. The DNA of the CDR3 is TGTGCCAGCAGCTTGGGTAAAATAACCAAAAACATTCAGTACTTC. It translates to CASSLGKITKNIQYF.

This rearrangement joins TRBV7-8 to TRBJ2-3; D may correspond to TRBD1 or TRBD2 (5 bases each). CDR3 length: 18 residues. V lost 3 bases to trimming and J lost 2 bases, with 21 bases between them. Germline CDR1 reads SGHVS; CDR2 reads FQNEAQ. In DNA form, the CDR3 reads TGTGCCAGCAGCTTTGGTAGGGACCTAGCACCAGTCACAGATACGCAGTATTTT. Amino acids: CASSFGRDLAPVTDTQYF.

This clone occurred once. This specimen includes other DNA sequences encoding the same CDR3. The chain combines TRBV11-2 with TRBJ2-7, with TRBD1 identical over 7 bases. CDR3 length equals 13 residues. Per the germline V gene, CDR1 is SGHAT and CDR2 is FQNNGV. V was pared by 3 bases and J by 3 bases, with 2 bases of the junction left unmatched. The CDR3: CASSFYRGYEQYF. In nucleotides, the CDR3 is TGTGCCAGCAGCTTTTACAGGGGCTACGAGCAGTACTTC. The full variable domain, with the rest looked up from reference TRBV11-2 and TRBJ2-7, is EAGVAQSPRYKIIEKRQSVAFWCNPISGHATLYWYQQILGQGPKLLIQFQNNGVVDDSQLPKDRFSAERLKGVDSTLKIQPAKLEDSAVYLCASSFYRGYEQYFGPGTRLTVT.

This sequence joins TRBV2 and TRBJ1-1; the D is unclear. From germline, CDR1 is SNHLY and CDR2 FYNNEI. Trimming removed 7 bases from V and 3 bases from J, with 15 bases in between. The CDR3 runs to 14 residues. The CDR3 loop is CASKGPGGYTEAFF. Here the CDR3 DNA reads TGTGCCAGCAAAGGTCCGGGTGGGTACACTGAAGCTTTCTTT.

On this clone: Distinct nucleotide sequences in the sample also encode this CDR3. The chain links TRBV7-9 to TRBJ2-5; D not resolved. The CDR3 covers 13 residues. Germline V gene lookup returns CDR1 SEHNR and CDR2 FQNEAQ (reference sequence). The ends were cut back, 0 bases at V and 2 bases at J, with 4 bases in the middle. The CDR3 spells CASSLALQETQYF. The CDR3, as DNA: TGTGCCAGCAGCTTAGCACTACAAGAGACCCAGTACTTC.

For the CDR3, the DNA is TGTGCCAGCAGCCCTTTTGGGGGTAACACAGATACGCAGTATTTT. Translated: CASSPFGGNTDTQYF. J is TRBJ2-3 and V is TRBV9; the D gene could be TRBD1 or TRBD2 (5 bases each). The germline V and J ends were trimmed by 4 bases and 2 bases, with 14 bases remaining between them. CDR3 length: 15 residues. Germline V lookup: CDR1 SGDLS, CDR2 YYNGEE.

For this clone: Other DNA sequences in this sample translate to the same CDR3. The V and J genes are TRBV9 and TRBJ2-1; a possible D gene is TRBD2 (5 bases). The CDR3 contains 12 residues. The V gene's germline CDR1 is SGDLS and CDR2 YYNGEE. Trimming stripped 3 bases from V and 7 bases from J, with 8 bases between. The CDR3 region has the DNA TGTGCCAGCAGCGCGAGCGGTAATGAGCAGTTCTTC. Protein: CASSASGNEQFF.

The chain recombines TRBV27 with TRBJ2-7; no clear D gene. Between the trimmed V and J ends, which lost 5 bases and 3 bases, there was a span of 20 bases. The CDR3 is made up of 16 amino acids. The V gene's germline CDR1 is MNHEY and CDR2 SMNVEV (reference sequence). This CDR3 is CASSLSLARSFYEQYF. The CDR3 nucleotides are TGTGCCAGCAGTCTTTCCCTCGCGAGGAGCTTCTACGAGCAGTACTTC.

The chain has TRBV7-2 and TRBJ2-7; a possible D gene is TRBD2 (6 bases). Germline V gives CDR1 SGHTA, CDR2 FQGNSA. The germline V and J ends were trimmed by 2 bases and 3 bases, with 8 bases remaining between them. This CDR3 has 13 amino acids. The CDR3 DNA reads TGTGCCAGCAGCTTACTTAGCGGCTACGAGCAGTACTTC. It yields the protein CASSLLSGYEQYF.

V gene TRBV27 combines with J gene TRBJ1-2; D possibly corresponds to TRBD1 (5 bases). The CDR3 sequence is 13 residues long. V lost 6 bases and J 4 bases, leaving 12 bases between the germline ends. Germline lookup yields CDR1 MNHEY and CDR2 SMNVEV (reference sequence). CDR3: CASSPDRSYGYTF. The CDR3 DNA follows: TGTGCCAGCAGCCCTGACAGAAGCTATGGCTACACCTTC.

This clone was seen once. This chain connects TRBV5-4 to TRBJ2-3; possibly TRBD2 for D (5 bases). CDR3 length: 14 amino acids. Germline CDR1 is SGHNT and CDR2 is YYREEE (reference sequence). The V end was cut by 0 bases, the J end by 3 bases, with 8 bases between. The CDR3 region is CASSLVPGTDTQYF. In DNA form, the CDR3 reads TGTGCCAGCAGCTTGGTACCGGGAACAGATACGCAGTATTTT.

The chain carries TRBV29-1 and TRBJ1-1; D might be TRBD1 (6 bases). This CDR3 spans 11 amino acids. The germline V gene encodes CDR1 SQVTM and CDR2 ANQGSEA. V shed 6 bases and J shed 8 bases, with 13 bases lying between them. The CDR3, as DNA: TGCAGCGTCATAGGCAGGGGCGAAGCTTTCTTT. It translates to CSVIGRGEAFF.

The sample holds one count of this clone. V and J are TRBV6-5 and TRBJ2-7; D is undetermined. The germline V gene has CDR1 MNHEY and CDR2 SVGAGI. The CDR3 has 13 residues. Between the trimmed V and J ends, which lost 5 bases and 2 bases, there was a span of 10 bases. Here the CDR3 reads CASSQTPPYEQYF. The CDR3 bases are TGTGCCAGCAGTCAGACTCCTCCCTACGAGCAGTACTTC.

The chain links TRBV4-1 to TRBJ2-7; D might be TRBD1 (5 bases). V shed 2 bases and J shed 8 bases, with 13 bases lying between them. The CDR3 totals 13 residues. Germline lookup yields CDR1 MGHRA and CDR2 YSYEKL. In DNA form, the CDR3 reads TGCGCCAGCAGCCAAATCGGATTGGACAAGCAGTACTTC. This codes for CASSQIGLDKQYF.